The clone carrying this TCR beta chain was detected a few times. What it recognizes is unknown. The CDR3 runs 12 residues. V gave up 3 bases and J gave up 8 bases, with 10 bases separating them. This record belongs to a study of response to subunit inactivated influenza vaccine. Study-wide points: Authors suggested each seasonal flu vaccination may recruit only limited numbers of new T cells.

A single record per CDR3 protein comes from TCRdb applying MiXCR to the RT-PCR reads. The profile shows hundreds of thousands of distinct CDR3 sequences, about 18% of them singletons. The sample here was PBMCs from blood, taken more than 4 days after vaccination. The rearrangement joins TRBV12-3 or TRBV12-4 to TRBJ1-1; tentatively, D is TRBD1 (5 bases). This TCR came from a man between 50 and 59 years old who received an inactivated influenza vaccine. The CDR3 here is CASSLWGKEAFF. DNA of the CDR3: TGTGCCAGCAGTTTGTGGGGGAAAGAAGCTTTCTTT.